This passage covers 24 T cell receptor beta chains from one sample sequenced in a study of beta chain features in type 1 diabetes (dated by TCRdb to the late 2010s). General conclusions and limits of the study: A moderate but significant shortening of TCRB CDR3 length was observed in type 1 diabetes patients in all four CD4+ subsets.

Library creation used the immunoSEQ multiplex PCR assay. All of the isolated RNA was reverse transcribed with the High Capacity cDNA Reverse Transcription Kit, so expressed TCRB transcripts were sequenced. What TCRdb holds here is the immuneACCESS table cut down to in-frame rearrangements. Part of the clones is not present; checked against another copy, under half of the missing clones reflect an unresolved V gene, and the others are unexplained. The sample table shows 550,000 to 850,000 clones, and roughly an eighth are seen once. The ten largest clones capture about 0.02% of the sample. These TCRs are of unknown antigen specificity. Sequenced material: naive CD4+ T cells from blood. The cell subset or site label of this sample denotes: true naive CD4+ T cells. The receptors shown here come from a man between 18 and 29 years old with type 1 diabetes.

Only a few counts were recorded for this clone. V gene TRBV30 combines with J gene TRBJ2-3, with D perhaps being TRBD1 or TRBD2 (5 bases each). There are 12 residues in the CDR3. Germline V CDR1 and CDR2: GTSNPN, SVGIG (reference sequence). Trimming shortened V by 1 base and J by 8 bases, and 10 bases separated the two germline ends. CDR3 sequence (DNA): TGTGCCTGGAGTGCACTTGGGGGTACGCAGTATTTT. Translation: CAWSALGGTQYF.

The chain employs TRBV5-1 and TRBJ1-4; a possible D gene is TRBD1 (6 bases). Germline CDR1 and CDR2: SGHRS and YFSETQ. V dropped 4 bases and J dropped 6 bases, with 16 bases sitting between them. CDR3 size: 15 residues. The DNA for the CDR3 is TGCGCCAGCAGCGATAACAGGGAGGCCCATGAAAAACTGTTTTTT. This translates into CASSDNREAHEKLFF.

This chain joins TRBV6-6 and TRBJ1-5; D is ambiguous. Germline V gene sequence: CDR1 MNHNY, CDR2 SVGAGI (reference sequence). This CDR3 has 14 amino acids. The germline V and J ends were trimmed by 7 bases and 2 bases, with 12 bases remaining between them. This chain's CDR3 is CASNPQLGNQPQHF. As DNA, the CDR3 is TGTGCCAGCAACCCACAGTTGGGCAATCAGCCCCAGCATTTT.

The chain couples TRBV27 to TRBJ2-1; D ambiguous. Per the germline V gene, CDR1 is MNHEY and CDR2 is SMNVEV (reference sequence). Trimming took off 4 bases at V and 0 bases at J, with 13 bases between the two ends. This CDR3 is 16 amino acids long. The CDR3 sequence is CASSSRLGSSYNEQFF. The DNA of the CDR3 is TGTGCCAGCAGTTCCCGACTGGGAAGCTCCTACAATGAGCAGTTCTTC.

The genes are TRBV6-1 and TRBJ1-6; D unclear. Germline loops: CDR1 MNHNS, CDR2 SASEGT. This CDR3 is built from 14 residues. V was cut by 5 bases and J by 14 bases, with 19 bases left in between. CDR3 region: CASSPDAGNGSLHF. CDR3 bases: TGTGCCAGCAGTCCTGATGCCGGTAACGGATCCCTCCACTTT.

This clone has just a few counts. This chain links TRBV18 with TRBJ2-3, with TRBD2 identical over 12 bases. CDR1 and CDR2 (germline): KGHSH, LQKENI. CDR3 size: 15 residues. Trimming at V came to 1 base and at J to 6 bases, leaving 2 bases not matched to a gene. In DNA, the CDR3 is TGTGCCAGCTCACCACGACTAGCGGGGGAGGATACGCAGTATTTT. Translating it yields CASSPRLAGEDTQYF. The full variable domain, in which reference TRBV18 and TRBJ2-3 provide the parts outside the CDR3, is NAGVMQNPRHLVRRRGQEARLRCSPMKGHSHVYWYRQLPEEGLKFMVYLQKENIIDESGMPKERFSAEFPKEGPSILRIQQVVRGDSAAYFCASSPRLAGEDTQYFGPGTRLTVL.

The genes are TRBV20-1 and TRBJ1-2; D not resolved. The V gene lost 5 bases and the J gene lost 1 base, with 5 bases spanning the gap. CDR1 is DFQATT, CDR2 SNEGSKA, per germline (reference sequence). The CDR3 consists of 11 residues. The CDR3 is CSAQSNYGYTF. The CDR3 nucleotides are TGCAGTGCTCAGAGTAACTATGGCTACACCTTC.

Concerning this clone: One junction end disagrees with the germline gene, perhaps due to a read error. The V gene is TRBV7-9, the J gene TRBJ1-2; a weak D match, TRBD1 (5 bases). CDR3 length: 9 residues. Germline V gives CDR1 SEHNR, CDR2 FQNEAQ (reference sequence). CDR3 in amino acids: CASGIDSLF. Written as DNA, the CDR3 is TGTGCCAGCGGAATAGACAGCCTCTTC.

This clone showed up just a few times. The chain joins TRBV6-4 to TRBJ2-7; 8 bases align to TRBD1. The CDR3 loop spans 15 amino acids. CDR1 is MRHNA, CDR2 SNTAGT, per germline. V lost 7 bases, J lost 2 bases, and 10 bases stayed unmatched. The CDR3 region is CASTRTGKKAYEQYF. The CDR3 region has the DNA TGTGCCAGCACCCGGACAGGGAAGAAGGCCTACGAGCAGTACTTC.

This clone was detected a few times. The CDR3 nucleotides read TGTGCCAGCAGCTTAAGAACAGGGGGGAAGCAGCCCCAGCATTTT. As protein: CASSLRTGGKQPQHF. The genes are TRBV7-2 and TRBJ1-5; TRBD1 agrees at 8 bases. CDR3 length: 15 residues. The J segment lost 7 bases and the V segment lost 2 bases, leaving 7 bases of the junction unmatched. Per the germline V gene, CDR1 is SGHTA and CDR2 is FQGNSA.

This clone was detected a few times. The rearrangement links TRBV5-1 to TRBJ2-1, with D perhaps given as TRBD1 or TRBD2 (7 bases each). The CDR3 is 19 residues long. CDR1 is SGHRS and CDR2 is YFSETQ in the germline V gene. Trimming removed 4 bases at V and 6 bases at J, with 29 bases between. CDR3 coding DNA: TGCGCCAGCAGCGGAGCCCCTGGGCCGGGACTAAAGGGGGCCAATGAGCAGTTCTTC. It yields the protein CASSGAPGPGLKGANEQFF.

This chain connects TRBV30 to TRBJ1-2; 9 nucleotides line up with TRBD1. The length of the CDR3 is 18 residues. Germline-derived CDR1 and CDR2 are GTSNPN and SVGIG (reference sequence). Unmatched junction bases numbered 16, after V lost 1 base and J lost 4 bases. The CDR3 DNA sequence: TGTGCCTGGAGTGCCCGAGGGACAGGGAAGGAATACAGCTATGGCTACACCTTC. Protein: CAWSARGTGKEYSYGYTF.

A few counts support this clone. This chain uses TRBV6-6 with TRBJ2-1; a possible D gene is TRBD2 (5 bases). V was trimmed by 5 bases and J by 8 bases, leaving 10 bases between them. Per germline, CDR1 MNHNY and CDR2 SVGAGI (reference sequence). This CDR3 has 12 amino acids. The CDR3 bases are TGTGCCAGCAGTCCGGGGATCTATGAGCAGTTCTTC. Its translation: CASSPGIYEQFF.

This clone was seen a handful of times. This chain connects TRBV7-2 to TRBJ2-7; D uncertain. The germline CDR1 and CDR2 sequences are SGHTA and FQGNSA. Deletions cut 5 bases from V and 1 base from J, with 12 bases between. The CDR3 is 14 residues long. In nucleotides, the CDR3 is TGTGCCAGCAGCAAAGAGGACCATTCCTACGAGCAGTACTTC. Encoded protein: CASSKEDHSYEQYF.

About this clone itself: At one end, the junction sequence differs from germline, possibly due to a read error. V usage is TRBV7-7 and J usage is TRBJ2-1; perhaps TRBD2 as D (6 bases). CDR3 length: 13 amino acids. From germline, CDR1 is SSHAT and CDR2 FNYEAQ (reference sequence). CDR3 in amino acids: CASSLGGHNEQFF. In nucleotides, the CDR3 is TGTGCTAGCAGCTTGGGGGGACACAATGAGCAGTTCTTC.

This clone has only a few counts. The chain combines TRBV6-5 with TRBJ2-1, with D perhaps matching TRBD2 (6 bases). Germline V gene lookup returns CDR1 MNHEY and CDR2 SVGAGI. CDR3 length equals 12 residues. V lost 6 bases and J lost 9, with 12 bases in between. This chain's CDR3 is CASRDAGSEQFF. CDR3 DNA sequence: TGTGCCAGCAGGGACGCCGGGAGTGAGCAGTTCTTC.

This clone was counted between two and nine times. J is TRBJ2-5 and V is TRBV5-4, with TRBD2 matching over 7 bases. Per the germline V gene, CDR1 is SGHNT and CDR2 is YYREEE (reference sequence). This CDR3 spans 14 amino acids. Trimming at V came to 4 bases and at J to 6 bases, leaving 9 bases not matched to a gene. The CDR3 DNA reads as TGTGCCAGCAGCCCGTGGGCACTAGCGCAGACCCAGTACTTC. This codes for CASSPWALAQTQYF. Looking up the rest from reference TRBV5-4 and TRBJ2-5 gives the full variable domain: ETGVTQSPTHLIKTRGQQVTLRCSSQSGHNTVSWYQQALGQGPQFIFQYYREEENGRGNFPPRFSGLQFPNYSSELNVNALELDDSALYLCASSPWALAQTQYFGPGTRLLVL.

This clone has a handful of counts. The chain links TRBV5-4 to TRBJ2-5; 10 nucleotides line up with TRBD2. In germline, CDR1 is SGHNT, CDR2 YYREEE (reference sequence). Germline trimming cut 4 bases from V and 5 bases from J; bases unmatched to any gene: 8. There are 15 residues in the CDR3. CDR3 sequence: CASSLPAGGVETQYF. DNA for the CDR3: TGTGCCAGCAGCCTCCCAGCGGGGGGGGTGGAGACCCAGTACTTC.

The V call is TRBV30, the J call TRBJ1-5, with D possibly matching TRBD1 (5 bases). V lost 5 bases to trimming and J lost 3 bases, with 8 bases between them. This CDR3 has 12 amino acids. Germline V gene sequence: CDR1 GTSNPN, CDR2 SVGIG (reference sequence). The CDR3 protein is CAWGQPNQPQHF. The CDR3 DNA is TGTGCCTGGGGACAACCCAATCAGCCCCAGCATTTT.

This clone was seen more than once but under ten times. The chain uses TRBV15 and TRBJ2-1, with TRBD2 as a possible D gene (5 bases). The germline V gene encodes CDR1 LNHNV and CDR2 YYDKDF (reference sequence). V was clipped by 0 bases and J by 7 bases, with 19 bases between them. CDR3 length: 17 amino acids. The CDR3 here is CATSREAGLFTANEQFF. The CDR3 coding sequence is TGTGCCACCAGCAGAGAAGCCGGACTTTTCACTGCTAATGAGCAGTTCTTC. The full variable domain, with the rest looked up from reference TRBV15 and TRBJ2-1, is DAMVIQNPRYQVTQFGKPVTLSCSQTLNHNVMYWYQQKSSQAPKLLFHYYDKDFNNEADTPDNFQSRRPNTSFCFLDIRSPGLGDTAMYLCATSREAGLFTANEQFFGPGTRLTVL.

The CDR3 reads CASRTWNNEKLFF. Here the CDR3 DNA reads TGTGCCAGCAGGACGTGGAATAATGAAAAACTGTTTTTT. The chain is built from TRBV5-6 and TRBJ1-4; the D is unclear. The CDR3 covers 13 residues. V was clipped by 5 bases and J by 4 bases, with 9 bases between them. In germline, CDR1 is SGHDT, CDR2 YYEEEE.

This clone turned up a few times. This sequence joins TRBV18 and TRBJ2-7, with D possibly matching TRBD2 (6 bases). Trimming left V 2 bases short and J 1 base short, with 9 bases between. The CDR3 is 14 residues long. CDR1 is KGHSH, CDR2 LQKENI, per germline. In DNA, the CDR3 is TGTGCCAGCTCACCAAGCCGGGGGTCCTACGAGCAGTACTTC. Translating gives CASSPSRGSYEQYF.

This clone was detected only a few times. The chain combines TRBV25-1 with TRBJ1-4; possible D gene TRBD1, 5 bases. The V end lost 6 bases, the J end lost 5 bases, and 19 bases lay between the germline ends. The CDR3 consists of 16 residues. The germline CDR1 and CDR2 sequences are MGHDK and SYGVNS. CDR3 in DNA: TGTGCCAGCAGCAACCTCCCGATGGGGCCAAATGAAAAACTGTTTTTT. Amino acid sequence: CASSNLPMGPNEKLFF.

V is TRBV30 and J is TRBJ2-3, with 8 bases matching TRBD2. The CDR3 length is 14 residues. V lost 7 bases and J lost 2; bases outside the gene matches: 8. The germline V gene has CDR1 GTSNPN and CDR2 SVGIG (reference sequence). This chain's CDR3 is CAYSSGLVTDTQYF. The CDR3 DNA sequence: TGTGCCTACTCTAGCGGGCTCGTCACAGATACGCAGTATTTT.